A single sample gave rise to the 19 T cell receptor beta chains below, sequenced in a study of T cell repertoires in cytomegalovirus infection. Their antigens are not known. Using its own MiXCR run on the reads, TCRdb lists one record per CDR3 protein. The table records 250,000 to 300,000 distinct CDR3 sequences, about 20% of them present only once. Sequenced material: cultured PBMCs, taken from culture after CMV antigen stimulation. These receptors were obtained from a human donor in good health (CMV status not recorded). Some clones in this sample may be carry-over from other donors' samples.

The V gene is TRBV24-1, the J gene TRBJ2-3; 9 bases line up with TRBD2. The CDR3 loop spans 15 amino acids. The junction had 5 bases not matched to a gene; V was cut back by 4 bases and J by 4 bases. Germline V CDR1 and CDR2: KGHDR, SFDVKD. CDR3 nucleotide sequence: TGTGCCACCAGTGACCCCGGGACTAGCTCAGATACGCAGTATTTT. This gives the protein CATSDPGTSSDTQYF.

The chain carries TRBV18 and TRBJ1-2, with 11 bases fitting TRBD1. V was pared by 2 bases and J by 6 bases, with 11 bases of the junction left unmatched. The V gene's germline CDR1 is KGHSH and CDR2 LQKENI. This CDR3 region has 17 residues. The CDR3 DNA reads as TGTGCCAGCTCACCAACAGCCGGAGGACAGGGGGCCCATGGCTACACCTTC. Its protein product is CASSPTAGGQGAHGYTF.

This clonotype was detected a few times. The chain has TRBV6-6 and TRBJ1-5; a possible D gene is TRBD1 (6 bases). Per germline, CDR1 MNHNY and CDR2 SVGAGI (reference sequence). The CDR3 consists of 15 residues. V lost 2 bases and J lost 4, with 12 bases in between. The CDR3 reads CASSYTQGGNQPQHF. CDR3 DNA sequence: TGTGCCAGCAGTTACACACAGGGTGGGAATCAGCCCCAGCATTTT.

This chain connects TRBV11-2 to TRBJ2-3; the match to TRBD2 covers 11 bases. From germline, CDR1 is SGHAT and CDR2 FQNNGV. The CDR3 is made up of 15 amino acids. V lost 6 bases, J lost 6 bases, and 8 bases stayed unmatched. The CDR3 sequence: CASRLTSGRGDTQYF. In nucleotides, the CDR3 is TGTGCCAGCAGGCTCACTAGCGGGAGAGGCGATACGCAGTATTTT.

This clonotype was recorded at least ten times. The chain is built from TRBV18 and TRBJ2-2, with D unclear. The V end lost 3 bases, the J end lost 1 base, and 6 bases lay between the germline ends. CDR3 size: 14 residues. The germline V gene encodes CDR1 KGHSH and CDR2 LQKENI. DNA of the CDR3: TGTGCCAGCTCACCGATAAGGAACACCGGGGAGCTGTTTTTT. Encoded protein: CASSPIRNTGELFF.

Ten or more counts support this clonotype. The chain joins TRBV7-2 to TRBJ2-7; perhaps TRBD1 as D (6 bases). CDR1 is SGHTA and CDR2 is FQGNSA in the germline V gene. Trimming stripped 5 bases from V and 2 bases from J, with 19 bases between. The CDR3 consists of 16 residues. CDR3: CASSVGIGTTPYEQYF. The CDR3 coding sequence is TGTGCCAGCAGCGTAGGGATCGGGACAACTCCCTACGAGCAGTACTTC.

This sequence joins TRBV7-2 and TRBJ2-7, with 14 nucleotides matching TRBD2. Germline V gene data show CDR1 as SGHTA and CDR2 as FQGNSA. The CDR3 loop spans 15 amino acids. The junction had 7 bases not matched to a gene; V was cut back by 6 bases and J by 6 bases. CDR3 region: CASRGLAGEKGEQYF. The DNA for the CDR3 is TGTGCCAGCAGGGGACTAGCGGGAGAGAAGGGCGAGCAGTACTTC.

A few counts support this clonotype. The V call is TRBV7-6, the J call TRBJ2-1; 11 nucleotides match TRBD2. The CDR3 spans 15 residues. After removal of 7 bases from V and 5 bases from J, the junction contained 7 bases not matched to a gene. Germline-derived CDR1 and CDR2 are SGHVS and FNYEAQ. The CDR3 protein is CASTLLAGENNEQFF. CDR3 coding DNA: TGTGCCAGCACCCTACTAGCGGGAGAAAACAATGAGCAGTTCTTC.

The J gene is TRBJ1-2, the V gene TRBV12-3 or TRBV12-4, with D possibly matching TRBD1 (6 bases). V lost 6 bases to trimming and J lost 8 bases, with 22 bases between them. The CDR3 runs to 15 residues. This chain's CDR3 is CASSRVFGGPDGYTF. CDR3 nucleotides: TGTGCCAGCAGCCGCGTGTTTGGGGGCCCGGACGGCTACACCTTC.

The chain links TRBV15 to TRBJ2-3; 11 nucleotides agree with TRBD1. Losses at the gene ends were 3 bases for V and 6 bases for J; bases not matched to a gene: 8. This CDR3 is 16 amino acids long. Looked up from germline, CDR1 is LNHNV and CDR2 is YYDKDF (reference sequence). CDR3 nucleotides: TGTGCCACCAGCAGTGGACAGGGGGCCCGGATCGATACGCAGTATTTT. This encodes CATSSGQGARIDTQYF.

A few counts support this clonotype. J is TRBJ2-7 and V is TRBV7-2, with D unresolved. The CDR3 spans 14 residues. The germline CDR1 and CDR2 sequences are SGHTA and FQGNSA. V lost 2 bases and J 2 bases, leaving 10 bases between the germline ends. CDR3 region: CASSLSRDTYEQYV. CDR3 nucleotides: TGTGCCAGCAGCTTATCGCGCGATACCTACGAGCAGTACGTC.

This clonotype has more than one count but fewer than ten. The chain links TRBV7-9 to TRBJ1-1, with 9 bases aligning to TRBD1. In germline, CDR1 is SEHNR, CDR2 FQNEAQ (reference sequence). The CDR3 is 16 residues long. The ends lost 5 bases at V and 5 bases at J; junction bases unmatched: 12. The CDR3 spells CASSLTGGSRGTEAFF. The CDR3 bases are TGTGCCAGCAGCCTGACAGGGGGTTCGAGGGGGACTGAAGCTTTCTTT. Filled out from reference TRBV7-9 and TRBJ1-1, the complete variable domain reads DTGVSQNPRHKITKRGQNVTFRCDPISEHNRLYWYRQTLGQGPEFLTYFQNEAQLEKSRLLSDRFSAERPKGSFSTLEIQRTEQGDSAMYLCASSLTGGSRGTEAFFGQGTRLTVV.

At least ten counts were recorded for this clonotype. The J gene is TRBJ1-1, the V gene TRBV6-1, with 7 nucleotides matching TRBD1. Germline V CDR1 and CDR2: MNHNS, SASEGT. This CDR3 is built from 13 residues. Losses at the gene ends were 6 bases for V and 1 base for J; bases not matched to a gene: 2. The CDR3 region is CASRRTGNTEAFF. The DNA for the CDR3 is TGTGCCAGCAGGCGGACAGGGAACACTGAAGCTTTCTTT.

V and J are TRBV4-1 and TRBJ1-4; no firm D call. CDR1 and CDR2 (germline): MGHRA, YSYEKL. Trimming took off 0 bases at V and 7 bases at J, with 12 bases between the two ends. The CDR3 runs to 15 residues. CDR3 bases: TGCGCCAGCAGCCAAGAACAGCTTGTATTTGAAAAACTGTTTTTT. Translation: CASSQEQLVFEKLFF.

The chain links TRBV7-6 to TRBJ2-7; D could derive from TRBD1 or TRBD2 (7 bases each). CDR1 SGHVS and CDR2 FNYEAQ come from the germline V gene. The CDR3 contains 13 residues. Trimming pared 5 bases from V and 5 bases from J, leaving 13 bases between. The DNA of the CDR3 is TGTGCCAGCAGCCTGCAGGGGGGGAACGAGCAGTACGTC. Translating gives CASSLQGGNEQYV.

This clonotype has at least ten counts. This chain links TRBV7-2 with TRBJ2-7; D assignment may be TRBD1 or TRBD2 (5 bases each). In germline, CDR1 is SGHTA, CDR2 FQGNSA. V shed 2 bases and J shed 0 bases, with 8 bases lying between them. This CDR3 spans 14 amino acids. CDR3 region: CASSLSGGSYEQYV. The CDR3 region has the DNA TGTGCCAGCAGCTTAAGTGGGGGCTCCTACGAGCAGTACGTC.

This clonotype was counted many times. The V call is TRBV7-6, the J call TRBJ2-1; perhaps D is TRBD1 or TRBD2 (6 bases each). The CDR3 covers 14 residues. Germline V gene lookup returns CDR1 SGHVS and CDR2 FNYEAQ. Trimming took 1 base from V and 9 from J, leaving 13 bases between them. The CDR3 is CASSLVSGGGEQFF. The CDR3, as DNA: TGTGCCAGCAGCTTAGTTTCTGGAGGGGGTGAGCAGTTCTTC.

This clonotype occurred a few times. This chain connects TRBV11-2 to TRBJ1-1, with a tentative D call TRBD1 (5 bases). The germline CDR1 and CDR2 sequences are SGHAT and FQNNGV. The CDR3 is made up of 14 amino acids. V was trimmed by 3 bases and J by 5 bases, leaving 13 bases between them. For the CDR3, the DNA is TGTGCCAGCAGCTTCCACTCAGGGTGGACTGAAGCTTTCTTT. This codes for CASSFHSGWTEAFF.

The CDR3 loop is CASQEAATNEKLFF. CDR3 nucleotides: TGTGCCAGCCAAGAAGCAGCAACTAATGAAAAACTGTTTTTT. The V and J genes are TRBV19 and TRBJ1-4; no firm D call. The germline V gene encodes CDR1 LNHDA and CDR2 SQIVND (reference sequence). The CDR3 extends over 14 amino acids. The germline V and J ends were trimmed by 9 bases and 0 bases, with 11 bases remaining between them.